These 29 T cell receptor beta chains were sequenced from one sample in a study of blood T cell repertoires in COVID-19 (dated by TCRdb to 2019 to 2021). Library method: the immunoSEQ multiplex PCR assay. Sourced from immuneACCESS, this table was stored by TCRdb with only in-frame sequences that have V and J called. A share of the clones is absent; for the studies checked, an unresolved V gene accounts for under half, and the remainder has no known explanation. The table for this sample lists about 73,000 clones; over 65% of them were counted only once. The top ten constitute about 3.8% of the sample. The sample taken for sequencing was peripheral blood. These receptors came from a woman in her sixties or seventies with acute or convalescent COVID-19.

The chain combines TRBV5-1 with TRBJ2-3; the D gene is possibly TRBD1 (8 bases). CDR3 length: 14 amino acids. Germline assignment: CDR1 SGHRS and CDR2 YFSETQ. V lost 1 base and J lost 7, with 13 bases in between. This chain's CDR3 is CASSLTGGENTQYF. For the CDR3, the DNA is TGCGCCAGCAGCTTGACAGGGGGGGAGAATACGCAGTATTTT.

CDR3 DNA sequence: TGTGCCAGCAGACCCCGGAGGCATCCACGAGGGCAGCCCCAGCATTTT. Protein product: CASRPRRHPRGQPQHF. The rearrangement links TRBV21-1 to TRBJ1-5. TRBV21-1 is an annotated pseudogene. This CDR3 region has 16 residues.

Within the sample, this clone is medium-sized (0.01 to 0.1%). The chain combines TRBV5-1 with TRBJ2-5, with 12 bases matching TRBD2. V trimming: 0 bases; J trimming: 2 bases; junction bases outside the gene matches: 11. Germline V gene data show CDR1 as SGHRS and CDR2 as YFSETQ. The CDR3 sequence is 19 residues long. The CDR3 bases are TGCGCCAGCAGCTTGGATTCGCCGACTAGCGGGGGATTTCAAGAGACCCAGTACTTC. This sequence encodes CASSLDSPTSGGFQETQYF.

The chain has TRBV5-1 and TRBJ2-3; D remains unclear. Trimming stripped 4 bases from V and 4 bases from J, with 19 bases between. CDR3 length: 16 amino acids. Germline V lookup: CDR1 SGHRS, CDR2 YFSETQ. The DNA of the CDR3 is TGCGCCAGCAGCGGTGGGCTCGTGGGCTCCTCAGATACGCAGTATTTT. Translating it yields CASSGGLVGSSDTQYF.

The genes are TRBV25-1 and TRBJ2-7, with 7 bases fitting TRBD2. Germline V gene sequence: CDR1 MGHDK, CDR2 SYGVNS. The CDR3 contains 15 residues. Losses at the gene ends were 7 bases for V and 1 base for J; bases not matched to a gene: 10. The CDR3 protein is CASIPGPGGSYEQYF. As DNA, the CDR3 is TGTGCCAGCATCCCCGGGCCGGGGGGATCCTACGAGCAGTACTTC.

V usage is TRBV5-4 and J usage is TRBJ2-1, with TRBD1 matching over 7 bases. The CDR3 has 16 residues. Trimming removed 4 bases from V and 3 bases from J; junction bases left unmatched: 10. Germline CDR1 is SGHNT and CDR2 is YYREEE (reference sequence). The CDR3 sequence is CASSPERTGGYNEQFF. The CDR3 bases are TGTGCCAGCAGCCCAGAAAGGACAGGCGGCTACAATGAGCAGTTCTTC.

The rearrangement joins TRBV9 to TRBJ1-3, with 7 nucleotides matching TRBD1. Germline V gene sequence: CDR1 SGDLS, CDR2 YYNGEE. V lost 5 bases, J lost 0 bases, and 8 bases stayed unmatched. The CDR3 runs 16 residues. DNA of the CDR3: TGTGCCAGCAGACCAGGGGGGCTGAGCTCTGGAAACACCATATATTTT. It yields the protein CASRPGGLSSGNTIYF.

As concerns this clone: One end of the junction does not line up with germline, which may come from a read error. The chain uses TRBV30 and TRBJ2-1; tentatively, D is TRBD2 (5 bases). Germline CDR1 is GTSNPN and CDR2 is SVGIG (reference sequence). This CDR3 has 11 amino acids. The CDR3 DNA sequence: TGTGCCTGGAATAGGATGGACTCTCCTCTCTTC. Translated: CAWNRMDSPLF.

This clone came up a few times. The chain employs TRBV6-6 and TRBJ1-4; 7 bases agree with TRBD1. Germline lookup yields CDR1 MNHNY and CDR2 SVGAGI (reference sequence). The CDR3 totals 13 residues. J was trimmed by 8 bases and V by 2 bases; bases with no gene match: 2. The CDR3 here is CASSYRGLEKLFF. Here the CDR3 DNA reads TGTGCCAGCAGTTACAGGGGGCTGGAAAAACTGTTTTTT.

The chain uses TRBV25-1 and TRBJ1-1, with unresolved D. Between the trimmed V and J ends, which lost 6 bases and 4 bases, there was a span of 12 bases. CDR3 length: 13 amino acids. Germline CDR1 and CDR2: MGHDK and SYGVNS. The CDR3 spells CASRYTFGTEAFF. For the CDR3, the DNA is TGTGCCAGCAGGTACACCTTTGGCACTGAAGCTTTCTTT.

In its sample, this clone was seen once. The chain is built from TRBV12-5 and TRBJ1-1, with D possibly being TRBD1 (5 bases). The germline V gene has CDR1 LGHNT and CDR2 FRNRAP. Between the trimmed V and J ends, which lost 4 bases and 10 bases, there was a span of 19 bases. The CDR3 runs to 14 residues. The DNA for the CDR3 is TGTGCTAGTGGTTCCCGACTGGGGGGTCGGGCAGCTTTCTTT. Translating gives CASGSRLGGRAAFF.

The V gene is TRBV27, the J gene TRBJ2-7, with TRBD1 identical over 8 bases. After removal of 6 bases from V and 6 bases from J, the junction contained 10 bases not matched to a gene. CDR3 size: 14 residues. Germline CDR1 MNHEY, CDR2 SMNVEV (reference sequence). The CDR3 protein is CASSPEDRASEQYF. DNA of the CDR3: TGTGCCAGCAGCCCAGAGGACAGGGCGAGCGAGCAGTACTTC.

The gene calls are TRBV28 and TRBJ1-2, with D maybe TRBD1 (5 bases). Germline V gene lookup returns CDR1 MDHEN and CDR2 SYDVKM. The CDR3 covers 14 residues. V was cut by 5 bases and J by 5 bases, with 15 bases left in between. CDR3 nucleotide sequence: TGTGCCAGCAGTCAACGATTCGGGGGGTATGGCTACACCTTC. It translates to CASSQRFGGYGYTF.

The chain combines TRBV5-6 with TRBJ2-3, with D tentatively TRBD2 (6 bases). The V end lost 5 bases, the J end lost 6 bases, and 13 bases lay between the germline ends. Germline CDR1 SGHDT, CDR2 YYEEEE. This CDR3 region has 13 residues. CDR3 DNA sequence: TGTGCCAGCAGTCTCCGGGAGAGTGATACGCAGTATTTT. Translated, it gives CASSLRESDTQYF.

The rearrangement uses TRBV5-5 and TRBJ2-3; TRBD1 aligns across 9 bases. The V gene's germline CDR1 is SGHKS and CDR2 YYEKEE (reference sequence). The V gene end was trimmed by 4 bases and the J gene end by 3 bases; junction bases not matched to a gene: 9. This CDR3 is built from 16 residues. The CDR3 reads CASSPRWGQGTDTQYF. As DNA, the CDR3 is TGTGCCAGCAGCCCTCGATGGGGACAGGGTACAGATACGCAGTATTTT.

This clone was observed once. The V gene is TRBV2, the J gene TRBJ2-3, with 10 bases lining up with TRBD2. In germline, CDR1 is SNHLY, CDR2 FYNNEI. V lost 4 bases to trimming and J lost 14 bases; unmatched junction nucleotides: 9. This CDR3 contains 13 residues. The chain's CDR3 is CASSVSGGPNMYF. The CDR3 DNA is TGTGCCAGCAGTGTTAGCGGGGGGCCAAATATGTATTTT.

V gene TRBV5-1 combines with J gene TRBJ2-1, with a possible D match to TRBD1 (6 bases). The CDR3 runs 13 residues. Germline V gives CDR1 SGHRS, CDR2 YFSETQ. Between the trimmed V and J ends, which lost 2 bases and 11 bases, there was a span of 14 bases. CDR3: CASSLNTGPQQFF. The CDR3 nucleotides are TGCGCCAGCAGCTTAAACACAGGGCCCCAGCAGTTCTTC.

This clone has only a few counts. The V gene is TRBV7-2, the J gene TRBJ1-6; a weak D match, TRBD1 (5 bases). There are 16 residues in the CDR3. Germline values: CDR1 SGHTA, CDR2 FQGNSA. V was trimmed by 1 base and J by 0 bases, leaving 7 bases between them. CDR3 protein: CASSLVGGSYNSPLHF. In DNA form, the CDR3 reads TGTGCCAGCAGCTTAGTGGGGGGCTCCTATAATTCACCCCTCCACTTT.

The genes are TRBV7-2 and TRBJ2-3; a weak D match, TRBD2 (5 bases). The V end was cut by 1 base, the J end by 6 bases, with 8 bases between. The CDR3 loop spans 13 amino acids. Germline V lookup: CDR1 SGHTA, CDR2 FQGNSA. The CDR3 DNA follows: TGTGCCAGCAGCTTAGGAGGGATGGATACGCAGTATTTT. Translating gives CASSLGGMDTQYF.

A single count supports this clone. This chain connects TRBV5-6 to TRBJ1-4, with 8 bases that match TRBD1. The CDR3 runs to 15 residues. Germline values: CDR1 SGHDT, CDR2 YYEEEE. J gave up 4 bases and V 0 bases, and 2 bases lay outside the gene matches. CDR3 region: CASSLGQGINEKLFF. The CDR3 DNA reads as TGTGCCAGCAGCTTGGGACAGGGGATTAATGAAAAACTGTTTTTT.

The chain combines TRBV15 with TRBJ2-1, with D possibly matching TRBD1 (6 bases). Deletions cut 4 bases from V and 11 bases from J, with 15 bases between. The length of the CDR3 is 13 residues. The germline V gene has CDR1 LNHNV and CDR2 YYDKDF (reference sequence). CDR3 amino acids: CATSTLQGRKQFF. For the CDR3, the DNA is TGTGCCACCAGCACGCTGCAGGGGCGAAAGCAGTTCTTC.

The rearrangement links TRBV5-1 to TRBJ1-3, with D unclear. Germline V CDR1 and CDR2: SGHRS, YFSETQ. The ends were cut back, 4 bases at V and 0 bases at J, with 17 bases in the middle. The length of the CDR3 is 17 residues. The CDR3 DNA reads TGCGCCAGCAGCCCTGCCCCCTCAGAATCCTCTGGAAACACCATATATTTT. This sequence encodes CASSPAPSESSGNTIYF.

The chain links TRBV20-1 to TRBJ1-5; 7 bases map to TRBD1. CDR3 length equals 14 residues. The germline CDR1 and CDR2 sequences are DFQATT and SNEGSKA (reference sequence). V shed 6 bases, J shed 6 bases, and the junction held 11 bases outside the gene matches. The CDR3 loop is CSASNKGAGQPQHF. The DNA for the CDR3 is TGCAGTGCCAGTAACAAGGGGGCCGGTCAGCCCCAGCATTTT.

CDR3 coding DNA: TGTGCCAGCAGCTTATTCTCAGCGGGGCTAGCGGAGGCCTCCTACAATGAGCAGTTCTTC. This translates into CASSLFSAGLAEASYNEQFF. The chain uses TRBV7-6 and TRBJ2-1; 7 nucleotides match TRBD2. Germline V CDR1 and CDR2: SGHVS, FNYEAQ. The CDR3 totals 20 residues. J gave up 0 bases and V 2 bases, and 16 bases lay outside the gene matches. Full variable domain (remainder filled in from reference TRBV7-6 and TRBJ2-1): GAGVSQSPRYKVTKRGQDVALRCDPISGHVSLYWYRQALGQGPEFLTYFNYEAQQDKSGLPNDRFSAERPEGSISTLTIQRTEQRDSAMYRCASSLFSAGLAEASYNEQFFGPGTRLTVL.

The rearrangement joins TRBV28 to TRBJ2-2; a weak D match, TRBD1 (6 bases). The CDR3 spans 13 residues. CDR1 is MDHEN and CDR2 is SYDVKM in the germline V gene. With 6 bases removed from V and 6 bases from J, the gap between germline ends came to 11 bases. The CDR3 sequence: CASRAGVAGELFF. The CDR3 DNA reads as TGTGCCAGCAGGGCAGGGGTGGCCGGGGAGCTGTTTTTT.

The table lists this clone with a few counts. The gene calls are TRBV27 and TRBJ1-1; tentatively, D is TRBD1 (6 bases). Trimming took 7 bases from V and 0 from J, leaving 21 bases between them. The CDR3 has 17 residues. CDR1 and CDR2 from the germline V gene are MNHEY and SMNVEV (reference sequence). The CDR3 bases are TGTGCCAGCAAAAACCGGGGGGGGCTCTCCTTGAACACTGAAGCTTTCTTT. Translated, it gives CASKNRGGLSLNTEAFF.

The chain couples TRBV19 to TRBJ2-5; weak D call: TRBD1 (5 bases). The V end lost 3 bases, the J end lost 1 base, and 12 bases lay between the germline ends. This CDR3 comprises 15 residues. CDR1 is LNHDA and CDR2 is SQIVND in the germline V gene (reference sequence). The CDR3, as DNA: TGTGCCAGTAGTATTAGGGGTCCACCCCAAGAGACCCAGTACTTC. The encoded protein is CASSIRGPPQETQYF.

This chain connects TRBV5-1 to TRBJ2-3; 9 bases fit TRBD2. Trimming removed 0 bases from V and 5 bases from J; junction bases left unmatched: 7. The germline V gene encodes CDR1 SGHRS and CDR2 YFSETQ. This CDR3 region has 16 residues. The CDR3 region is CASSLVLAGLGDTQYF. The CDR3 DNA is TGCGCCAGCAGCTTGGTCCTAGCGGGGTTGGGAGATACGCAGTATTTT.

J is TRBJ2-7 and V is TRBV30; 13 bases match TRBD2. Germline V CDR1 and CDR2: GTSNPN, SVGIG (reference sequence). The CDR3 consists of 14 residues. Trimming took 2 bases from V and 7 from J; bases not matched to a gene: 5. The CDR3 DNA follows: TGTGCCTGGAGTAGGGGACTAGCGGGATCGGAGCAGTACTTC. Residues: CAWSRGLAGSEQYF.